This is a list of T cell receptor beta chains from one sample in a study of blood T cell repertoires in COVID-19. Data came from immunoSEQ multiplex PCR; TCRdb stores just in-frame clones and leaves some out. The table includes about 250,000 clones, about nine tenths detected once. The specimen was PBMCs or T cells enriched from blood (not recorded which). These receptors originate from a middle-aged man who had recovered from COVID-19. CDR3s leave out the opening cysteine and the closing phenylalanine or tryptophan. D genes are given only for firm matches.

TRBD2,TRBJ2-1,TRBV27,ASTISLAGRNEQF
NA,TRBJ2-5,TRBV6-5,ASKGYGGEETQY
NA,TRBJ2-3,TRBV30,AWTSLSPDTQY
TRBD2,TRBJ2-5,TRBV7-2,ASTAGGRGTQY
NA,TRBJ1-1,TRBV5-1,ASSPGPENTEAF
TRBD1,TRBJ1-1,TRBV18,ASSPPGQGPFGNTEAF
NA,TRBJ1-4,TRBV11-2,ASSSTLTRGVEKLF
TRBD1,TRBJ1-6,TRBV29-1,SVGTAHNSPLH
NA,TRBJ1-3,TRBV19,ASSIGASPSGNTIY
TRBD2,TRBJ2-5,TRBV10-3,AISDAGDAETQY
NA,TRBJ1-1,TRBV2,ASSEREGTEAF